The 16 T cell receptor beta chains below come from one sample, sequenced in a study of T cells in Graves' hyperthyroidism and ophthalmopathy. The source material, RNA transcripts, was used to amplify TCR beta CDR3 regions. Using the HTBI primer set, a first-round RT-PCR was run on the TCR CDR3. Via MiXCR, TCRdb re-called the multiplex PCR reads, giving one row per CDR3 protein. The repertoire has fewer than 350,000 distinct CDR3 sequences, 12% to 15% of them found once; the top ten carry 7.9%. Sequencing was carried out using blood. Receptors originate from a woman aged 40 to 50 with Graves' hyperthyroidism.

The chain combines TRBV14 with TRBJ2-1, with 7 nucleotides matching TRBD2. There are 16 residues in the CDR3. CDR1 SGHDN and CDR2 FVKESK come from the germline V gene. J was trimmed by 3 bases and V by 6 bases; bases with no gene match: 11. The chain's CDR3 is CASSPWGEGGYNEQFF. In DNA, the CDR3 is TGTGCCAGCAGTCCGTGGGGGGAGGGCGGCTACAATGAGCAGTTCTTC. The full variable domain, in which reference TRBV14 and TRBJ2-1 provide the parts outside the CDR3, is EAGVTQFPSHSVIEKGQTVTLRCDPISGHDNLYWYRRVMGKEIKFLLHFVKESKQDESGMPNNRFLAERTGGTYSTLKVQPAELEDSGVYFCASSPWGEGGYNEQFFGPGTRLTVL.

This clonotype was seen ten or more times. V and J are TRBV29-1 and TRBJ1-1; unclear D gene. Germline V gene lookup returns CDR1 SQVTM and CDR2 ANQGSEA. CDR3 length: 12 residues. V lost 7 bases, J lost 3 bases, and 12 bases lay in between. CDR3 nucleotide sequence: TGCAGCGGTTCAAGGAGGGACACTGAAGCTTTCTTT. This encodes CSGSRRDTEAFF.

This clonotype was seen repeatedly, ten times or more. The chain uses TRBV27 and TRBJ2-2; 10 bases fit TRBD1. Germline V gene data show CDR1 as MNHEY and CDR2 as SMNVEV (reference sequence). CDR3 size: 19 residues. J was trimmed by 3 bases and V by 5 bases; bases with no gene match: 15. CDR3 loop: CASSRRTGGLPADTGELFF. For the CDR3, the DNA is TGTGCCAGCAGTCGTAGGACAGGGGGTCTTCCAGCGGACACCGGGGAGCTGTTTTTT.

This clonotype was observed a handful of times. The rearrangement joins TRBV6-6 to TRBJ2-2, with no clear D. The CDR3 sequence is 13 residues long. Germline CDR1 and CDR2: MNHNY and SVGAGI (reference sequence). V was clipped by 2 bases and J by 6 bases, with 7 bases between them. The CDR3 region has the DNA TGTGCCAGCAGTTACAACCGCCCCGGGGAGCTGTTTTTT. It yields the protein CASSYNRPGELFF.

As concerns this clonotype: This may stem from a read error, because a much larger clone lies one nucleotide away. The rearrangement joins TRBV12-3 or TRBV12-4 to TRBJ2-3; D remains unclear. The CDR3 is made up of 15 amino acids. DNA of the CDR3: TGTGCCAGCAGCCCCGAACACAGCAGCACAGAAACGCAGTATTTT. This encodes CASSPEHSSTETQYF.

The chain uses TRBV12-3 or TRBV12-4 and TRBJ1-1; 9 bases are a match to TRBD1. The V gene end was trimmed by 3 bases and the J gene end by 4 bases; junction bases not matched to a gene: 9. This CDR3 region has 16 residues. The CDR3 nucleotides read TGTGCCAGCAGTTTGGCCCTGGGACAGGGCAGCACTGAAGCTTTCTTT. This encodes CASSLALGQGSTEAFF.

This clonotype was seen a handful of times. The chain combines TRBV6-1 with TRBJ2-2; D possibly corresponds to TRBD2 (5 bases). V dropped 3 bases and J dropped 3 bases, with 14 bases sitting between them. The CDR3 is made up of 16 amino acids. Germline CDR1 and CDR2: MNHNS and SASEGT. CDR3 amino acids: CASSEGVRLHTGELFF. CDR3 DNA sequence: TGTGCCAGCAGTGAGGGAGTGCGGCTTCACACCGGGGAGCTGTTTTTT.

There are many counts of this clonotype. The chain combines TRBV11-3 with TRBJ2-3, with D unresolved. Trimming stripped 6 bases from V and 10 bases from J, with 14 bases between. The CDR3 runs 12 residues. The germline V gene has CDR1 SGHNT and CDR2 YENEEA. The CDR3 nucleotides are TGTGCCAGCAGTCACTCCGCCGCGGCGCAGTATTTT. Translating it yields CASSHSAAAQYF.

There are a few counts of this clonotype. The rearrangement links TRBV27 to TRBJ2-7; 7 nucleotides line up with TRBD2. CDR3 length equals 17 residues. V was clipped by 1 base and J by 0 bases; unmatched bases: 9. Germline CDR1 MNHEY, CDR2 SMNVEV (reference sequence). CDR3: CASSLFPFKRGSYEQYF. CDR3 DNA sequence: TGTGCCAGCAGTTTATTCCCGTTTAAGCGGGGCTCCTACGAGCAGTACTTC.

The CDR3 coding sequence is TGTGCCAGCAGCTTGAGGGCAGGGGGGAACACTGAAGCTTTCTTT. Encoded protein: CASSLRAGGNTEAFF. The chain has TRBV5-6 and TRBJ1-1, with TRBD1 matching over 7 bases. The V gene's germline CDR1 is SGHDT and CDR2 YYEEEE. V gave up 1 base and J gave up 1 base; unmatched junction bases: 4. The CDR3 has 15 amino acids. Combining the CDR3 with reference TRBV5-6 and TRBJ1-1 gives the whole variable domain DAGVTQSPTHLIKTRGQQVTLRCSPKSGHDTVSWYQQALGQGPQFIFQYYEEEERQRGNFPDRFSGHQFPNYSSELNVNALLLGDSALYLCASSLRAGGNTEAFFGQGTRLTVV.

This clonotype came up many times. The chain recombines TRBV2 with TRBJ2-5; 7 bases align to TRBD2. Germline V gives CDR1 SNHLY, CDR2 FYNNEI. J gave up 2 bases and V 9 bases, and 9 bases lay outside the gene matches. The CDR3 totals 14 residues. CDR3 in amino acids: CASKGGSGQETQYF. Written as DNA, the CDR3 is TGTGCCAGTAAGGGCGGGAGTGGTCAAGAGACCCAGTACTTC.

This clonotype has a count of ten or more. This rearrangement joins TRBV12-3 or TRBV12-4 to TRBJ2-5; no definite D call. Trimming took off 3 bases at V and 4 bases at J, with 15 bases between the two ends. The CDR3 loop spans 15 amino acids. The chain's CDR3 is CASSFILMGSETQYF. The CDR3, as DNA: TGTGCCAGCAGTTTTATTCTGATGGGGTCAGAGACCCAGTACTTC.

This clonotype was detected many times. This chain connects TRBV6-1 to TRBJ2-1, with D unclear. The CDR3 is 15 amino acids. Germline loops: CDR1 MNHNS, CDR2 SASEGT. Trimming took 7 bases from V and 14 from J, leaving 27 bases between them. The CDR3 loop is CASTQSPSSTTQEFF. CDR3 DNA sequence: TGTGCCAGCACCCAAAGCCCCTCTTCGACGACTCAGGAGTTCTTC.

This chain joins TRBV19 and TRBJ2-5, with 9 bases matching TRBD2. J gave up 5 bases and V 8 bases, and 6 bases lay outside the gene matches. The CDR3 has 13 amino acids. From germline, CDR1 is LNHDA and CDR2 SQIVND (reference sequence). The CDR3 DNA reads TGTGCCAGTTCTCGGCGGGAGGGGGAGACCCAGTACTTC. This translates into CASSRREGETQYF.

This clonotype was detected only a few times. The chain combines TRBV6-4 with TRBJ2-1; the D gene is possibly TRBD1 (5 bases). The CDR3 is made up of 15 amino acids. CDR1 MRHNA and CDR2 SNTAGT come from the germline V gene. The V end lost 3 bases, the J end lost 8 bases, and 17 bases lay between the germline ends. The CDR3 spells CASSEFPGWMDEQFF. CDR3 nucleotides: TGTGCCAGCAGTGAATTCCCAGGGTGGATGGATGAGCAGTTCTTC.

There are many counts of this clonotype. The rearrangement links TRBV20-1 to TRBJ2-7; no definite D call. CDR3 size: 13 residues. Per the germline V gene, CDR1 is DFQATT and CDR2 is SNEGSKA (reference sequence). The V and J ends lost 0 bases and 2 bases respectively, with 8 bases between them. As DNA, the CDR3 is TGCAGTGCTAGAGATGTCAATCCCTACGAGCAGTACTTC. Its protein is CSARDVNPYEQYF.